This TCR beta chain is from a study of cytomegalovirus exposure and HLA in healthy donors. Findings and caveats of the study: HLA alleles showed associations with fewer than 20,000 TCR beta sequences in a later analysis, at a 0.05 false discovery rate. 150 to 200 TCR beta chains were listed as cytomegalovirus-associated.

A word on this clone: Antigen specificity is unknown.

Primers included in the PCR were 60 Vbeta and 13 Jbeta primers. The table came from immunoSEQ multiplex PCR; TCRdb's copy has only in-frame clones and leaves some out. Among 160,000 or so clones listed, just under 80% were seen once. This clonotype was obtained from a woman in her 40s in good health and CMV-seropositive. Sequenced sample: PBMCs.

CDR3 region: CASSRGGQETQYF. The CDR3 bases are TGTGCCAGCAGTCGGGGGGGGCAAGAGACCCAGTACTTC. The chain uses TRBV6-5 and TRBJ2-5; 8 bases line up with TRBD2. V shed 5 bases and J 2 bases; nucleotides not matched to a gene: 1. Per the germline V gene, CDR1 is MNHEY and CDR2 is SVGAGI. The CDR3 totals 13 residues.